Listed here are 10 T cell receptor beta chains from one sample, sequenced in a study of cytomegalovirus exposure and HLA in healthy donors. With 60 Vbeta and 13 Jbeta primers, the PCR was carried out. Profiled with immunoSEQ multiplex PCR; TCRdb holds only in-frame clones, not every one. Of about 36,000 clones listed, about 72% are singletons. The sequencing sample was made of PBMCs. The receptors derive from a young man in good health and CMV-seronegative.

The V call is TRBV6-6, the J call TRBJ1-1; 9 bases fit TRBD1. The CDR3 spans 16 residues. J gave up 5 bases and V 6 bases, and 13 bases lay outside the gene matches. Germline CDR1 MNHNY, CDR2 SVGAGI (reference sequence). In nucleotides, the CDR3 is TGTGCCAGCAGATCAACCCCGGGACAGGGAGGAACTGAAGCTTTCTTT. Protein sequence: CASRSTPGQGGTEAFF.

The chain combines TRBV19 with TRBJ1-5; D ambiguous. Germline loops: CDR1 LNHDA, CDR2 SQIVND (reference sequence). Deletions cut 1 base from V and 9 bases from J, with 7 bases between. The CDR3 consists of 12 residues. The CDR3 DNA follows: TGTGCCAGTAGTATAGGTACGGGGCCCCAGCATTTT. Its translation is CASSIGTGPQHF.

The CDR3: CASSDTREQYF. CDR3 bases: TGTGCCAGCAGTGATACGCGCGAGCAGTACTTC. The chain employs TRBV28 and TRBJ2-7; the D is unclear. Germline lookup yields CDR1 MDHEN and CDR2 SYDVKM. CDR3 length equals 11 residues. Trimming cost V 5 bases and J 6 bases, with 8 bases left between them.

The CDR3 loop reads CASSLASGRAKNIQYF. The DNA of the CDR3 is TGTGCCAGCAGCTTAGCTAGCGGGAGGGCCAAAAACATTCAGTACTTC. The V call is TRBV13, the J call TRBJ2-4; the match to TRBD2 covers 11 bases. Germline V gene sequence: CDR1 PRHDT, CDR2 FYEKMQ (reference sequence). J gave up 1 base and V 1 base, and 0 bases lay outside the gene matches. The CDR3 is 16 residues long.

The chain links TRBV11-3 to TRBJ2-5; D possibly corresponds to TRBD1 (5 bases). The germline V and J ends were trimmed by 6 bases and 5 bases, with 10 bases remaining between them. CDR3 length: 12 amino acids. Germline V gene sequence: CDR1 SGHNT, CDR2 YENEEA. The DNA of the CDR3 is TGTGCCAGCAGTTCTAGGGGCGAGACCCAGTACTTC. This encodes CASSSRGETQYF.

This clone was seen a handful of times. V gene TRBV10-3 combines with J gene TRBJ2-7, with 10 nucleotides matching TRBD1. Per the germline V gene, CDR1 is ENHRY and CDR2 is SYGVKD. J lost 2 bases, V lost 6 bases, and 1 base had no gene match. CDR3 size: 13 residues. The CDR3 here is CAIRGTGAYEQYF. The CDR3 DNA reads as TGTGCCATCAGGGGGACAGGGGCCTACGAGCAGTACTTC.

This chain connects TRBV11-2 to TRBJ2-2; D unclear. Trimming took off 1 base at V and 6 bases at J, with 6 bases between the two ends. Germline CDR1 reads SGHAT; CDR2 reads FQNNGV. The CDR3 sequence is 13 residues long. DNA for the CDR3: TGTGCCAGCAGCTTAGCCCAGTCCGGGGAGCTGTTTTTT. It encodes CASSLAQSGELFF.

The V call is TRBV4-1, the J call TRBJ1-4; 9 bases fit TRBD1. The V gene end was trimmed by 3 bases and the J gene end by 4 bases; junction bases not matched to a gene: 6. Germline CDR1 reads MGHRA; CDR2 reads YSYEKL. The CDR3 covers 16 residues. DNA for the CDR3: TGCGCCAGCAGCCAGGGGACAGGGAAGGATAATGAAAAACTGTTTTTT. Protein sequence: CASSQGTGKDNEKLFF.

This clone appeared a few times. The chain couples TRBV7-9 to TRBJ2-7, with TRBD1 identical over 8 bases. In germline, CDR1 is SEHNR, CDR2 FQNEAQ (reference sequence). The CDR3 runs 14 residues. The V segment lost 6 bases and the J segment 4 bases; nucleotides outside the gene matches: 8. CDR3 nucleotides: TGTGCCAGCAGTTCAACGACAGGGGTTTACGAGCAGTACTTC. This gives the protein CASSSTTGVYEQYF.

The chain uses TRBV13 and TRBJ1-1; D perhaps matches TRBD1 (6 bases). V lost 5 bases to trimming and J lost 3 bases, with 13 bases between them. The CDR3 runs to 14 residues. Germline V gives CDR1 PRHDT, CDR2 FYEKMQ (reference sequence). The DNA for the CDR3 is TGTGCCAGCAGCGGCAGGGGAGGGTACACTGAAGCTTTCTTT. It encodes CASSGRGGYTEAFF.